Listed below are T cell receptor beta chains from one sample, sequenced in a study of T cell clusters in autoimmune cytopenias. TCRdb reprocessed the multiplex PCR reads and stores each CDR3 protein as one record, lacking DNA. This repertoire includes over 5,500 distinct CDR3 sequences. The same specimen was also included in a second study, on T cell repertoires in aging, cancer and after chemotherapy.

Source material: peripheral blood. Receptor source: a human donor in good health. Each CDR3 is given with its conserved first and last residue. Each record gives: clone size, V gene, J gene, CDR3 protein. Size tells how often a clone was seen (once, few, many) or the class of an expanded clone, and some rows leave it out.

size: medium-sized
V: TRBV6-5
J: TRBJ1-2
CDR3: CASSPSGGNYGYTF

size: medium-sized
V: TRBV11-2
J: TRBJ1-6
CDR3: CASSSEHRSSPLHF

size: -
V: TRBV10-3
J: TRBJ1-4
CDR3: CAISDSRAVDGKLFF

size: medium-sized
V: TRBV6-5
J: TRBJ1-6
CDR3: CASSWSGQGNSPLHF

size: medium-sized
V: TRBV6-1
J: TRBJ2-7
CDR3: CASSEGGLVITYEQYF

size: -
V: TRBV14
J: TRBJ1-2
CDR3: CASSQDTGLSYGYTF

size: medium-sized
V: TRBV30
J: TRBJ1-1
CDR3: CAWRKNTEAFF

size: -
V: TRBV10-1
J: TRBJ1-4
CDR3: CATQGGQGGEFEKLFF

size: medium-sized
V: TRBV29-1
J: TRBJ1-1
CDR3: CSVEAGTEAFF

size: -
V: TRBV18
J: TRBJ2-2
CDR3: CASSLEYLTGELFF

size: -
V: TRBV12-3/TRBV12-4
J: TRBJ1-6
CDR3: CASSLTSAGRNSPLHF

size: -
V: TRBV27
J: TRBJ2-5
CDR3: CASSLKGTSGRGETQYF

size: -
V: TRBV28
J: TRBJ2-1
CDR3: CASRPGTSGRYEQFF

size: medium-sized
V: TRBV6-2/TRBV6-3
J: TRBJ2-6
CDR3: CASKSSGANVLTF

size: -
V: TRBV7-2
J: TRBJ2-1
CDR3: CASSFLDRRGSYNEQFF

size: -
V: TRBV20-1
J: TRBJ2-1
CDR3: CSASTSGYNEQFF

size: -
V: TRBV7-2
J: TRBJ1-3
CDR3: CASSLESNTIYF

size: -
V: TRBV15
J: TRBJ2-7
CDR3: CATSRDQSSSYEQYF